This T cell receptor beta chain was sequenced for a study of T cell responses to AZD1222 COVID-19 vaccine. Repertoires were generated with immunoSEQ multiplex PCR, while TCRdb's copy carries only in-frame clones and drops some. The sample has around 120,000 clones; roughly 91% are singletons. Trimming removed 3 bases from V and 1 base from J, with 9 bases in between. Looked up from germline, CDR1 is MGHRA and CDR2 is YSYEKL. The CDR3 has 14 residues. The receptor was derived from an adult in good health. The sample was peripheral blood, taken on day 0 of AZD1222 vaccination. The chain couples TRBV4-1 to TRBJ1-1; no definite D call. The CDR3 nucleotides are TGCGCCAGCAGCCACCCCGCCCAGAACACTGAAGCTTTCTTT. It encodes CASSHPAQNTEAFF.